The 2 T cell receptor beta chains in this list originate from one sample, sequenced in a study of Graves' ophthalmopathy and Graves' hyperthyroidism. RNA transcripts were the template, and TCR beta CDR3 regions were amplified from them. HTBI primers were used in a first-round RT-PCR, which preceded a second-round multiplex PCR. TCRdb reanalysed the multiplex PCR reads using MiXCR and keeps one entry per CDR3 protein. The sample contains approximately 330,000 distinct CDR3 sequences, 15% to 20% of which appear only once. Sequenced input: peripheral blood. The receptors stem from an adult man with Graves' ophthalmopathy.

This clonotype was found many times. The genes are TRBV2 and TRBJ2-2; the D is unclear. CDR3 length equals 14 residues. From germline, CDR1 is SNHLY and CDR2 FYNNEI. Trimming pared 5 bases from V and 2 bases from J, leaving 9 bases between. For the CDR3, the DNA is TGTGCCAGCAGTCGTAGCAGAAACACCGGGGAGCTGTTTTTT. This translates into CASSRSRNTGELFF.

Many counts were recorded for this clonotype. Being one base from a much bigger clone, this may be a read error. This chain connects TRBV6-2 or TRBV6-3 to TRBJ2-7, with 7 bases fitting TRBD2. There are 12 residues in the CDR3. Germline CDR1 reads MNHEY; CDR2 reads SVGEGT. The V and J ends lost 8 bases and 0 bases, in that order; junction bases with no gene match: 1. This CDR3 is CASGRVSYEQYF. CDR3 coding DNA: TGTGCCAGCGGGAGGGTCTCCTACGAGCAGTACTTC.